A single sample is the source of the 15 T cell receptor beta chains below, sequenced in a study of control samples from healthy donors and cancer patients. Clones were read by immunoSEQ multiplex PCR, and TCRdb kept only the in-frame ones, dropping some. The profile covers around 130,000 clones, with over 75% appearing a single time and 2% to 3% taken by the ten largest. Specimen: blood. The receptor set was obtained from a young man in good health.

This chain connects TRBV6-6 to TRBJ2-3; perhaps TRBD2 as D (6 bases). The CDR3 sequence is 14 residues long. CDR1 is MNHNY, CDR2 SVGAGI, per germline (reference sequence). V shed 5 bases and J shed 2 bases, with 11 bases lying between them. Here the CDR3 DNA reads TGTGCCAGCAGTCTAGGGGAGGACACAGATACGCAGTATTTT. Encoded protein: CASSLGEDTDTQYF.

The chain employs TRBV7-3 and TRBJ2-2, with TRBD1 identical over 7 bases. After removal of 5 bases from V and 7 bases from J, the junction contained 4 bases not matched to a gene. There are 13 residues in the CDR3. CDR1 and CDR2 from the germline V gene are SGHTA and FQGTGA. The CDR3 nucleotides are TGTGCCAGCAGCCCCAGGGACAGCGGGGAGCTGTTTTTT. It is translated as CASSPRDSGELFF. Full variable domain (missing parts from reference TRBV7-3 and TRBJ2-2): GAGVSQTPSNKVTEKGKYVELRCDPISGHTALYWYRQSLGQGPEFLIYFQGTGAADDSGLPNDRFFAVRPEGSVSTLKIQRTERGDSAVYLCASSPRDSGELFFGEGSRLTVL.

V is TRBV4-3 and J is TRBJ2-4; D might be TRBD2 (6 bases). The CDR3 spans 16 residues. V was shortened by 0 bases and J by 2 bases, with 11 bases between the two germline ends. The germline gives CDR1 LGHNA, CDR2 YSLEER. CDR3 nucleotide sequence: TGCGCCAGCAGCCAAGATCCGGGAGAGACCAAAAACATTCAGTACTTC. Protein: CASSQDPGETKNIQYF.

V gene TRBV5-4 combines with J gene TRBJ2-5; D call uncertain. Trimming pared 0 bases from V and 3 bases from J, leaving 6 bases between. Germline V gene sequence: CDR1 SGHNT, CDR2 YYREEE (reference sequence). The CDR3 has 13 residues. CDR3 nucleotides: TGTGCCAGCAGCTTGGAGGCAGAAGAGACCCAGTACTTC. Its translation is CASSLEAEETQYF.

In its sample, this clone was seen once. The chain combines TRBV6-5 with TRBJ1-5; D is unclear. V shed 7 bases and J shed 1 base, with 8 bases lying between them. The CDR3 extends over 13 amino acids. Germline loops: CDR1 MNHEY, CDR2 SVGAGI. The CDR3 region has the DNA TGTGCCAGCACCCGAGCAAGCAATCAGCCCCAGCATTTT. Protein product: CASTRASNQPQHF.

The chain joins TRBV7-9 to TRBJ2-3, with TRBD1 matching over 7 bases. CDR3 length: 14 amino acids. The germline V gene encodes CDR1 SEHNR and CDR2 FQNEAQ (reference sequence). V shed 6 bases, J shed 6 bases, and the junction held 9 bases outside the gene matches. The DNA for the CDR3 is TGTGCCAGCAGTACAGGGACAGACAGGGATACGCAGTATTTT. Its translation is CASSTGTDRDTQYF.

This chain joins TRBV5-4 and TRBJ1-2; D ambiguous. The CDR3 is made up of 15 amino acids. Germline CDR1 reads SGHNT; CDR2 reads YYREEE (reference sequence). The V and J ends lost 4 bases and 7 bases respectively, with 20 bases between them. In DNA, the CDR3 is TGTGCCAGCAGCCCCGGTGAGGTCGTTCCTAGTGGCTACACCTTC. Encoded protein: CASSPGEVVPSGYTF.

The V gene is TRBV2, the J gene TRBJ1-5; D remains ambiguous. The germline CDR1 and CDR2 sequences are SNHLY and FYNNEI. The CDR3 contains 14 residues. V lost 4 bases, J lost 1 base, and 8 bases lay in between. The CDR3 loop reads CASSGPRSNQPQHF. CDR3 bases: TGTGCCAGCAGTGGTCCCAGAAGCAATCAGCCCCAGCATTTT.

V and J are TRBV18 and TRBJ1-2; a weak D match, TRBD1 (5 bases). The CDR3 length is 14 residues. Trimming took 5 bases from V and 2 from J, leaving 12 bases between them. Germline loops: CDR1 KGHSH, CDR2 LQKENI. CDR3 DNA: TGTGCCAGCTCAGGGACGGGGACCAACTATGGCTACACCTTC. Encoded protein: CASSGTGTNYGYTF. Using reference TRBV18 and TRBJ1-2 for the parts outside the CDR3, the full variable domain is NAGVMQNPRHLVRRRGQEARLRCSPMKGHSHVYWYRQLPEEGLKFMVYLQKENIIDESGMPKERFSAEFPKEGPSILRIQQVVRGDSAAYFCASSGTGTNYGYTFGSGTRLTVV.

This sequence joins TRBV5-1 and TRBJ2-7; D not resolved. With 0 bases removed from V and 0 bases from J, the gap between germline ends came to 7 bases. Germline V gene sequence: CDR1 SGHRS, CDR2 YFSETQ. This CDR3 has 14 residues. CDR3 sequence: CASSLVLSSYEQYF. CDR3 coding DNA: TGCGCCAGCAGCTTGGTTTTGAGCTCCTACGAGCAGTACTTC. The full variable domain, rest sourced from reference TRBV5-1 and TRBJ2-7, is KAGVTQTPRYLIKTRGQQVTLSCSPISGHRSVSWYQQTPGQGLQFLFEYFSETQRNKGNFPGRFSGRQFSNSRSEMNVSTLELGDSALYLCASSLVLSSYEQYFGPGTRLTVT.

CDR3 DNA: TGTGCCAGCAGCTTAGATCCGGGGGAGGAGACCCAGTACTTC. Translating gives CASSLDPGEETQYF. J is TRBJ2-5 and V is TRBV11-2, with D tentatively TRBD2 (6 bases). Germline V CDR1 and CDR2: SGHAT, FQNNGV. With 0 bases removed from V and 5 bases from J, the gap between germline ends came to 10 bases. The CDR3 is made up of 14 amino acids.

The chain employs TRBV19 and TRBJ1-2; 12 positions match TRBD1. This CDR3 is 17 amino acids long. Germline V gives CDR1 LNHDA, CDR2 SQIVND (reference sequence). J gave up 2 bases and V 2 bases, and 6 bases lay outside the gene matches. The CDR3 sequence: CASSINWGQGANYGYTF. DNA for the CDR3: TGTGCCAGTAGTATAAACTGGGGACAGGGGGCAAACTATGGCTACACCTTC.

This chain uses TRBV3-1 (or the pseudogene TRBV3-2) with TRBJ1-4, with unresolved D. V was trimmed by 8 bases and J by 7 bases, leaving 14 bases between them. Germline V gene lookup returns CDR1 LGHDT and CDR2 YNNKEL (reference sequence). The CDR3 sequence is 13 residues long. In DNA, the CDR3 is TGTGCCAGCCGGGCGGGAGGAGGTGAAAAACTGTTTTTT. Translating gives CASRAGGGEKLFF.

The CDR3 reads CASSFEGDNTEAFF. DNA for the CDR3: TGTGCCAGCAGTTTCGAGGGAGATAACACTGAAGCTTTCTTT. This chain joins TRBV7-9 and TRBJ1-1, with D uncertain. This CDR3 spans 14 amino acids. Trimming pared 6 bases from V and 2 bases from J, leaving 13 bases between. Germline V gene sequence: CDR1 SEHNR, CDR2 FQNEAQ (reference sequence).

This clone has just one count. This rearrangement joins TRBV10-1 to TRBJ2-2; no clear D gene. Germline CDR1 WNHNN, CDR2 SYGVQD (reference sequence). The CDR3 totals 15 residues. V was pared by 3 bases and J by 2 bases, with 10 bases between. The DNA for the CDR3 is TGCGCCAGCAGTGACATTAGCTCCAACACCGGGGAGCTGTTTTTT. Translated: CASSDISSNTGELFF.